The entry that follows covers one TCR beta chain sequence. The count of this clone is one. The clone's antigen remains unknown. The sample holds no much larger clone one base away, and base qualities are not on file. This sample is part of a study of blood T cell repertoires in COVID-19 (dated by TCRdb to the early 2020s). With regard to the full study: The collaborator samples originated in the United States, Italy and Spain and spanned the acute and convalescent phases of COVID-19. The material from the prospective study consisted of cDNA or gDNA derived from T cells, B-cell-depleted T cells, or PBMCs. Subjects who had been exposed to COVID-19, were actively infected with it, or had recovered from it provided the deeply sampled blood TCRbeta repertoires that made up the dataset. A freely available public database, intended as a resource for researchers studying the immune response to SARS-CoV-2, is where the repertoires were released. The samples were drawn from two sources: the first 160 participants of the ongoing ImmuneRACE study, and over 950 subjects contributed by 6 global collaborators. Sample metadata almost always included a de-identified subject ID, COVID-19 status, age in years and sex. Where available, HLA class I and class II types were taken from metadata supplied by the sample provider and were not determined by assay-based typing.

Results the study describes overall, beyond this receptor: Clinical and demographic metadata were provided uncurated, with the amount varying by source and participant.

Enrolling through a virtual design, the prospective study's participants ranged in age from roughly 18 to 89 years and lived across more than 20 United States geographic areas. In the prospective study, participants were assigned to cohorts based on the clinical history participants reported in a screening survey and a study questionnaire. ImmuneRACE Cohort 3 recovered participants were defined by two consecutive negative NP/OP PCR tests, healthcare professional clearance, or symptom resolution. In the prospective study, whole blood, serum and a nasopharyngeal or oropharyngeal swab were collected from each participant by mobile phlebotomists. Additional blood draws and questionnaires over an approximately two-month period could optionally be provided by prospective study participants. Before DNA extraction, prospective study blood samples were shipped either frozen or at room temperature. TCRbeta CDR3 regions were amplified from genomic DNA by means of the immunoSEQ Assay, a bias-controlled multiplex PCR. The authors processed their data as follows. The number of nucleated cells in each sample was estimated by amplification of reference gene primers within the assay. Sequence reads were collapsed and filtered to measure the absolute abundance of every unique TCRbeta CDR3 rearrangement. Productive Simpson clonality was computed per sample as the square root of Simpson's diversity index over productive rearrangements. What TCRdb holds here is the immuneACCESS table cut down to in-frame rearrangements. Part of the clones is not present; checked against another copy, under half of the missing clones reflect an unresolved V gene, and the others are unexplained. V and J calls and clone size follow that table, whereas D and trimming were derived from the DNA. This sample holds 260,000 or so clones; 75% to 90% were observed only once. The ten largest make up roughly 2.7% of the sample.

The CDR3 contains 14 residues, cysteine and phenylalanine counted. Just the 42-base CDR3 DNA is kept, in frame starting at base 1. V sheds 6 bases and J sheds 7 bases, leaving 15 bases between their ends. Taken from the germline V gene (reference sequence), the CDR1 and CDR2 loops are LNHDA and SQIVND. This clonotype was sampled from a woman in her forties or fifties who had recovered from COVID-19. The V gene is TRBV19 and the J gene is TRBJ1-4, and TRBD1 may be the D gene, going by 6 matching bases. The sequencing sample was made of PBMCs or T cells enriched from blood (not recorded which). The nucleotide sequence reads as follows: TGTGCCAGTAGGTCACAGGGAGGGAGTGAAAAACTGTTTTTT. Its protein is CASRSQGGSEKLFF.